What follows is one T cell receptor (beta chain) and its context. Its matching antigen is unknown. The T cells that were sequenced for TCR beta were CD8+ and CD4+ cells from blood. FACS enriched CD8+ TEMRA cells, while bulk CD8+ and CD4+ were negatively isolated. The sample is drawn from a study of CD8 T cells in Susac syndrome. Study results and limitations: The authors acknowledged that the study's TCR sequencing and HLA analysis involved relatively few individuals.

The RNA, roughly 0.5 to 1 ug, was put through reverse transcription using random hexamers. TCRdb re-called the immunoSEQ multiplex PCR reads with MiXCR, one entry per CDR3 protein. The sample holds 150,000 to 160,000 distinct CDR3 sequences, 94% seen once. CDR3 length: 17 amino acids. The trim removed 3 bases at V and 3 bases at J, leaving 14 bases unmatched. In germline, CDR1 is SGHVS, CDR2 FQNEAQ. The origin of this receptor is a human donor with multiple sclerosis. The chain carries TRBV7-8 and TRBJ2-7; TRBD1 matches 7 bases. Sequencing used CD8+ T cells from PBMCs. This CDR3 is CASSFIGTAKGLYEQYF. The CDR3 nucleotides read TGTGCCAGCAGCTTCATCGGGACAGCAAAAGGGCTCTACGAGCAGTACTTC.